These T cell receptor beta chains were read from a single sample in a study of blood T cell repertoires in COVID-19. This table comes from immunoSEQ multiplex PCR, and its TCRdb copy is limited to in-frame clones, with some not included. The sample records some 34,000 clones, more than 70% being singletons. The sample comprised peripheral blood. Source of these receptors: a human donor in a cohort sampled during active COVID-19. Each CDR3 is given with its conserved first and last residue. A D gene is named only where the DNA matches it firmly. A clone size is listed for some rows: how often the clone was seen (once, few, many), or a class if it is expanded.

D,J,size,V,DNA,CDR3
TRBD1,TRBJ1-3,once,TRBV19,TGTGCCAGTGAGGACAGGGGTGCTGGAAACACCATATATTTT,CASEDRGAGNTIYF
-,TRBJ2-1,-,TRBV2,TGTGCCAGCAGTGAAGCTTATAAAGAGTACAATGAGCAGTTCTTC,CASSEAYKEYNEQFF
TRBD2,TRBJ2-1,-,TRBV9,TGTGCCAGCAGCGCGTTCGGACTAGCGGGAGGGTCTGGCAATGAGCAGTTCTTC,CASSAFGLAGGSGNEQFF
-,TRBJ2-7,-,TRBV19,TGTGCCAGCTCATCTACAGGGATCGAGCAGTACTTC,CASSSTGIEQYF
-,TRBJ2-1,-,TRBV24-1,TGTGCCACCAGCGCTGACTACTACAATGAGCAGTTCTTC,CATSADYYNEQFF
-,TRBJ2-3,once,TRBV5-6,TGTGCCAGCAGCCGGAGGACAGCCAAACTTTCAGATACGCAGTATTTT,CASSRRTAKLSDTQYF
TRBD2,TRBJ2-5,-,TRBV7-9,TGTGCCAGCAGCCCTAGCGGGGGGGACCAAGAGACCCAGTACTTC,CASSPSGGDQETQYF
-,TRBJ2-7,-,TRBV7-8,TGTGCCAGCAGCTCGCCCGGGACAACTACCTACGAGCAGTACTTC,CASSSPGTTTYEQYF
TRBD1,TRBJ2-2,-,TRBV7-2,TGTGCCAGCAGCTTAGGACGATGGACAGGGAGCGCCGGGGAGCTGTTTTTT,CASSLGRWTGSAGELFF
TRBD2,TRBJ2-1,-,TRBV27,TGTGCCAGCAGTTTTGCGGGAGCGATTAGTGAGCAGTTCTTC,CASSFAGAISEQFF
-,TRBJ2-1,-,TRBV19,TGTGCCAGTAGTATACTCAGCACAGGCACATCCCCCAATGAGCAGTTCTTC,CASSILSTGTSPNEQFF
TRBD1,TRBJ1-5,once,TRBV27,TGTGCCAGCAGATTGGACAGGGTGGGTAATCAGCCCCAGCATTTT,CASRLDRVGNQPQHF
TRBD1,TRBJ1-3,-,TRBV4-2,TGTGCCAACAGCCAATACCTCGGACAGGGAGGCGGAAACACCATATATTTT,CANSQYLGQGGGNTIYF
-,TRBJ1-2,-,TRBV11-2,TGTGCCAGCAGCGCAGGGTATGGCTACACCTTC,CASSAGYGYTF
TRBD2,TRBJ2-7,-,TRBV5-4,TGTGCCAGCAGCTTGGCGCGGGAGTACGAGCAGTACTTC,CASSLAREYEQYF
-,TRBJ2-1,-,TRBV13,TGTGCCAGCAGCTTAGGGGCCCCCGGGGAGTTTTACAATGAGCAGTTCTTC,CASSLGAPGEFYNEQFF
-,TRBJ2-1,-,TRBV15,TGTGCCACCGAACCGATAACAGGGATGACTGAGCAGTTCTTC,CATEPITGMTEQFF
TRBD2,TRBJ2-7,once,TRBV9,TGTGCCAGCAGCGTCACTAGCGGGAGTATGTACGAGCAGTACTTC,CASSVTSGSMYEQYF
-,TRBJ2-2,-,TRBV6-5,TGTGCCAGCAGTTACATGGGACTTTCGAACACCGGGGAGCTGTTTTTT,CASSYMGLSNTGELFF
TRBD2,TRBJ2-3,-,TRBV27,TGTGCCAGCAGTGGGGCCCAAGCGGGGGCCGGGGATACGCAGTATTTT,CASSGAQAGAGDTQYF
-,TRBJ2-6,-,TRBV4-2,TGTGCCAGCAGCCAAGCGGCAGGGGGGACCTCTGGGGCCAACGTCCTGACTTTC,CASSQAAGGTSGANVLTF